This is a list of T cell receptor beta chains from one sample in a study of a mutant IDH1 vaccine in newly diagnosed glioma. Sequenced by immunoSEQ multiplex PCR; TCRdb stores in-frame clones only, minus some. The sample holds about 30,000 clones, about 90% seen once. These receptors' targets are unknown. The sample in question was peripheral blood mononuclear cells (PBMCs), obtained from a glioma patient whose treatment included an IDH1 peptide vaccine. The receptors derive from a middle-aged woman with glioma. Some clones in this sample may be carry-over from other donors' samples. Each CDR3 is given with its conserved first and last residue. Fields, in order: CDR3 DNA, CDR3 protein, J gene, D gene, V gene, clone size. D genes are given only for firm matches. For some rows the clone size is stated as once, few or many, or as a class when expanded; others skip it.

CDR3nt: TGTGCCAGCAGCTCGACGGGGGGCGTCGACGGCTACACCTTC
CDR3aa: CASSSTGGVDGYTF
j_gene: TRBJ1-2
d_gene: .
v_gene: TRBV5-5
abundance: .

CDR3nt: TGTGCCAGCAGTTTTGCAAGCGAGTCCGACGAGCAGTACTTC
CDR3aa: CASSFASESDEQYF
j_gene: TRBJ2-7
d_gene: .
v_gene: TRBV28
abundance: .

CDR3nt: TGTGCCACCAGGGACAGGAAAGAGACCCAGTACTTC
CDR3aa: CATRDRKETQYF
j_gene: TRBJ2-5
d_gene: TRBD1
v_gene: TRBV10-3
abundance: .

CDR3nt: TGTGCCAGTAGTATGGGACAGGGTACCGGGGAGCTGTTTTTT
CDR3aa: CASSMGQGTGELFF
j_gene: TRBJ2-2
d_gene: TRBD1
v_gene: TRBV19
abundance: .

CDR3nt: TGCGCCAGCAGCTTGGACAGGGGCACTGAAGCTTTCTTT
CDR3aa: CASSLDRGTEAFF
j_gene: TRBJ1-1
d_gene: TRBD1
v_gene: TRBV5-1
abundance: .

CDR3nt: TGTGCCAGCAACTACGCGGGGAGTTACGAGCAGTACTTC
CDR3aa: CASNYAGSYEQYF
j_gene: TRBJ2-7
d_gene: .
v_gene: TRBV11-2
abundance: .

CDR3nt: TGTGCCAGTAGTATAGGGCGGAACACTGAAGCTTTCTTT
CDR3aa: CASSIGRNTEAFF
j_gene: TRBJ1-1
d_gene: .
v_gene: TRBV19
abundance: .

CDR3nt: TGTGCCAGCAGCTCAAAGAAAAGCACAGATACGCAGTATTTT
CDR3aa: CASSSKKSTDTQYF
j_gene: TRBJ2-3
d_gene: .
v_gene: TRBV5-4
abundance: .

CDR3nt: TGTGCCAGCAGCTTGGATTCAGGGGGCATGAACACTGAAGCTTTCTTT
CDR3aa: CASSLDSGGMNTEAFF
j_gene: TRBJ1-1
d_gene: TRBD1
v_gene: TRBV7-2
abundance: .

CDR3nt: TGCGCCAGCAGCCAAGACGCAAGCTCTGGGGCCAACGTCCTGACTTTC
CDR3aa: CASSQDASSGANVLTF
j_gene: TRBJ2-6
d_gene: .
v_gene: TRBV4-3
abundance: once

CDR3nt: TGTGCCAGCGACCAACCGGGACAGGAAATGAACACTGAAGCTTTCTTT
CDR3aa: CASDQPGQEMNTEAFF
j_gene: TRBJ1-1
d_gene: TRBD1
v_gene: TRBV4-2
abundance: .

CDR3nt: TGTGCCAGCAGCTTACGAGGGGGGGGTTACAATGAGCAGTTCTTC
CDR3aa: CASSLRGGGYNEQFF
j_gene: TRBJ2-1
d_gene: .
v_gene: TRBV11-3
abundance: .

CDR3nt: TGTGCCAGCAGACGGAGGACGGGAGTTTTGTACGAGCAGTACTTC
CDR3aa: CASRRRTGVLYEQYF
j_gene: TRBJ2-7
d_gene: .
v_gene: TRBV6-5
abundance: few

CDR3nt: TGTGCCAGCAGCTTGGGGACTAGCGGGGACACAGATACGCAGTATTTT
CDR3aa: CASSLGTSGDTDTQYF
j_gene: TRBJ2-3
d_gene: TRBD2
v_gene: TRBV5-4
abundance: .

CDR3nt: TGTGCCAGCAGCTTACTGGGGGATCGGGATACGCAGTATTTT
CDR3aa: CASSLLGDRDTQYF
j_gene: TRBJ2-3
d_gene: .
v_gene: TRBV7-2
abundance: .

CDR3nt: TGTGCCAGCAGACTCTACAAGGGACAAAATAATTCACCCCTCCACTTT
CDR3aa: CASRLYKGQNNSPLHF
j_gene: TRBJ1-6
d_gene: .
v_gene: TRBV5-6
abundance: few

CDR3nt: TGTGCCAGCAGCCTGGGGGGACAGACCAATCAGCCCCAGCATTTT
CDR3aa: CASSLGGQTNQPQHF
j_gene: TRBJ1-5
d_gene: TRBD1
v_gene: TRBV7-9
abundance: few

CDR3nt: TGTGCCAGCAGCGTCGGACAGGTTACGAACACCGGGGAGCTGTTTTTT
CDR3aa: CASSVGQVTNTGELFF
j_gene: TRBJ2-2
d_gene: TRBD1
v_gene: TRBV2
abundance: once

CDR3nt: TGTGCCAGCTTCCGAGACCAGAACACCGGGGAGCTGTTTTTT
CDR3aa: CASFRDQNTGELFF
j_gene: TRBJ2-2
d_gene: .
v_gene: TRBV18
abundance: .

CDR3nt: TGTGCCACCCAGGGGGGCAGCTCCTACGAGCAGTACTTC
CDR3aa: CATQGGSSYEQYF
j_gene: TRBJ2-7
d_gene: .
v_gene: TRBV15
abundance: .

CDR3nt: TGTGCCAGCAGCTTAGATGTGGGGGTGAACTATGGCTACACCTTC
CDR3aa: CASSLDVGVNYGYTF
j_gene: TRBJ1-2
d_gene: .
v_gene: TRBV11-2
abundance: .

CDR3nt: TGTGCCAGTAATGACAGGACCGGGGAGCTGTTTTTT
CDR3aa: CASNDRTGELFF
j_gene: TRBJ2-2
d_gene: .
v_gene: TRBV19
abundance: .

CDR3nt: TGCGCCAGCAGCCAACAGCAAGAGCAGTTCTTC
CDR3aa: CASSQQQEQFF
j_gene: TRBJ2-1
d_gene: .
v_gene: TRBV4-1
abundance: .

CDR3nt: TGTGCCAGCAGTTACCTCACCGGCTACGAGCAGTACTTC
CDR3aa: CASSYLTGYEQYF
j_gene: TRBJ2-7
d_gene: .
v_gene: TRBV28
abundance: .

CDR3nt: TGTGCCAGCGGCCGAGTAGGGACCTCGGTGGGGCCCCAGCATTTT
CDR3aa: CASGRVGTSVGPQHF
j_gene: TRBJ1-5
d_gene: .
v_gene: TRBV27
abundance: .

CDR3nt: TGTGCCAGCAGTGTCGGGACAGGCTGGGAAAAACTGTTTTTT
CDR3aa: CASSVGTGWEKLFF
j_gene: TRBJ1-4
d_gene: TRBD1
v_gene: TRBV25-1
abundance: .

CDR3nt: TGTGCCAGCAGTTTATCGCGGACAGGCGAAACCTACAATGAGCAGTTCTTC
CDR3aa: CASSLSRTGETYNEQFF
j_gene: TRBJ2-1
d_gene: TRBD1
v_gene: TRBV27
abundance: .

CDR3nt: TGTGCCAGTAGTATTTCTAGCGGGCCGTTTAGCACAGATACGCAGTATTTT
CDR3aa: CASSISSGPFSTDTQYF
j_gene: TRBJ2-3
d_gene: TRBD2
v_gene: TRBV19
abundance: .

CDR3nt: TGTGCCAGCAGCCCAGGAGGTGGATCCAATCAGCCCCAGCATTTT
CDR3aa: CASSPGGGSNQPQHF
j_gene: TRBJ1-5
d_gene: .
v_gene: TRBV7-2
abundance: .

CDR3nt: TGTGCCAGCAGCGTAGCTGCAAGGCAGGGACACTATGGCTACACCTTC
CDR3aa: CASSVAARQGHYGYTF
j_gene: TRBJ1-2
d_gene: .
v_gene: TRBV9
abundance: .

CDR3nt: TGTGCCAGCTCACCAAGCTCTGCAGGGGGCTATGAAAAACTGTTTTTT
CDR3aa: CASSPSSAGGYEKLFF
j_gene: TRBJ1-4
d_gene: TRBD1
v_gene: TRBV18
abundance: .

CDR3nt: TGCAGCGTACTCCCTCCGGGACTAGCGGGAGCGGGCGAGCAGTACTTC
CDR3aa: CSVLPPGLAGAGEQYF
j_gene: TRBJ2-7
d_gene: TRBD2
v_gene: TRBV29-1
abundance: .

CDR3nt: TGTGCCAGCAGTGAGAGGCAGGGGGCGAATGAAAAACTGTTTTTT
CDR3aa: CASSERQGANEKLFF
j_gene: TRBJ1-4
d_gene: TRBD1
v_gene: TRBV6-1
abundance: .

CDR3nt: TGCGCCAGCAGCCAAGATGACAGGCTCACAGATACGCAGTATTTT
CDR3aa: CASSQDDRLTDTQYF
j_gene: TRBJ2-3
d_gene: .
v_gene: TRBV4-1
abundance: .

CDR3nt: TGCGCCAGCAGCCAAGAGCGTCTTGGGGGGACGGATGAAAAACTGTTTTTT
CDR3aa: CASSQERLGGTDEKLFF
j_gene: TRBJ1-4
d_gene: .
v_gene: TRBV4-3
abundance: .

CDR3nt: TGCGCCAGCAGCTTGGCGAGAGGGAACACTGAAGCTTTCTTT
CDR3aa: CASSLARGNTEAFF
j_gene: TRBJ1-1
d_gene: .
v_gene: TRBV5-1
abundance: .

CDR3nt: TGCAGCGTTTCGCCGACATTGGGCAGTGAAAAACTGTTTTTT
CDR3aa: CSVSPTLGSEKLFF
j_gene: TRBJ1-4
d_gene: .
v_gene: TRBV29-1
abundance: .

CDR3nt: TGTGCCAGCAGCGGGGGGGACAGGGACACTGAAGCTTTCTTT
CDR3aa: CASSGGDRDTEAFF
j_gene: TRBJ1-1
d_gene: TRBD1
v_gene: TRBV5-4
abundance: .

CDR3nt: TGTGCCAGTAGTATGACGGGCAACCCCGTTAGAGATACGCAGTATTTT
CDR3aa: CASSMTGNPVRDTQYF
j_gene: TRBJ2-3
d_gene: .
v_gene: TRBV19
abundance: .

CDR3nt: TGTGCCAGCATCGGGCAGGGCAGCTATAGGGACTATGGCTACACCTTC
CDR3aa: CASIGQGSYRDYGYTF
j_gene: TRBJ1-2
d_gene: .
v_gene: TRBV28
abundance: .

CDR3nt: TGTGCCAGCTCACCCGAACAGATTTTTGGAAACACCATATATTTT
CDR3aa: CASSPEQIFGNTIYF
j_gene: TRBJ1-3
d_gene: .
v_gene: TRBV18
abundance: .

CDR3nt: TGTGCCAGCGGGCTGGACCCGGATTCACCCCTCCACTTT
CDR3aa: CASGLDPDSPLHF
j_gene: TRBJ1-6
d_gene: .
v_gene: TRBV6-5
abundance: .

CDR3nt: TGCAGCGTTGCGAAGGGGACCTACGAGCAGTACTTC
CDR3aa: CSVAKGTYEQYF
j_gene: TRBJ2-7
d_gene: .
v_gene: TRBV29-1
abundance: .

CDR3nt: TGTGCCAGCAGCTTAGCGCTCGGGGGGCTCTCTGAAGCTTTCTTT
CDR3aa: CASSLALGGLSEAFF
j_gene: TRBJ1-1
d_gene: .
v_gene: TRBV7-9
abundance: .

CDR3nt: TGTGCCAGCAGCCCTGCTAACAGGGAGGAGGACGGGGGCTACACCTTC
CDR3aa: CASSPANREEDGGYTF
j_gene: TRBJ1-2
d_gene: .
v_gene: TRBV7-9
abundance: .

CDR3nt: TGTGCCAGCTCACCCGGGACTCAGAATGAGCAGTTCTTC
CDR3aa: CASSPGTQNEQFF
j_gene: TRBJ2-1
d_gene: .
v_gene: TRBV18
abundance: .

CDR3nt: TGCGCCAGCAAATGGGGCAATGAGCAGTTCTTC
CDR3aa: CASKWGNEQFF
j_gene: TRBJ2-1
d_gene: .
v_gene: TRBV4-1
abundance: .

CDR3nt: TGTGCCAGCAGTTCCCCGGGACACTCTGGGGCCAACGTCCTGACTTTC
CDR3aa: CASSSPGHSGANVLTF
j_gene: TRBJ2-6
d_gene: .
v_gene: TRBV13
abundance: .

CDR3nt: TGTGCCAGCAGCTACGGGACTAGTTTTTACAATGAGCAGTTCTTC
CDR3aa: CASSYGTSFYNEQFF
j_gene: TRBJ2-1
d_gene: TRBD2
v_gene: TRBV11-2
abundance: .

CDR3nt: TGTGCCAGCAGTGTCCCCGGACGGCAGAACTATGGCTACACCTTC
CDR3aa: CASSVPGRQNYGYTF
j_gene: TRBJ1-2
d_gene: .
v_gene: TRBV28
abundance: once

CDR3nt: TGTGCCAGCAGCGGCCGACTAGCGGGAGGCGAGCAGTACTTC
CDR3aa: CASSGRLAGGEQYF
j_gene: TRBJ2-7
d_gene: TRBD2
v_gene: TRBV7-2
abundance: .

CDR3nt: TGTGCCTGCCTGAGGGGTCGGGGTCCCGGGGAGCTGTTTTTT
CDR3aa: CACLRGRGPGELFF
j_gene: TRBJ2-2
d_gene: .
v_gene: TRBV28
abundance: .

CDR3nt: TGTGCCAGCAGCCAAGACGAGAGACCGTCCTCAGGGGAGCTGTTTTTT
CDR3aa: CASSQDERPSSGELFF
j_gene: TRBJ2-2
d_gene: .
v_gene: TRBV4-2
abundance: once

CDR3nt: TGTGCCAGCAGCGGGGGGGGGAGCGGGAGCTACGAGCAGTACTTC
CDR3aa: CASSGGGSGSYEQYF
j_gene: TRBJ2-7
d_gene: TRBD2
v_gene: TRBV7-2
abundance: .

CDR3nt: TGCAGCGTTCGGACAGGGAATCAGTTCTTC
CDR3aa: CSVRTGNQFF
j_gene: TRBJ2-1
d_gene: TRBD1
v_gene: TRBV29-1
abundance: .